This T cell receptor beta chain was captured by sequencing in a study of T-cell reconstitution after alpha-beta-depleted transplantation in children. This clonotype occurred many times. This CDR3 has 11 amino acids. From germline, CDR1 is SQVTM and CDR2 ANQGSEA. Trimming cost V 6 bases and J 3 bases, with 9 bases left between them. Unique molecular identifiers were used in preparing the TCRbeta library. TCRdb ran MiXCR on the PCR reads and lists one entry per CDR3 protein. The table records about 360,000 distinct CDR3 sequences, 10% to 15% of them present only once. The rearrangement links TRBV29-1 to TRBJ2-7; D unclear. The sequence was collected from a human donor who donated a stem cell graft to a child with Fanconi anemia. The starting material was PBMCs, obtained from the stem cell graft. CDR3: CSVYSGYEQYF. The CDR3 DNA is TGCAGCGTCTACAGTGGCTACGAGCAGTACTTC.